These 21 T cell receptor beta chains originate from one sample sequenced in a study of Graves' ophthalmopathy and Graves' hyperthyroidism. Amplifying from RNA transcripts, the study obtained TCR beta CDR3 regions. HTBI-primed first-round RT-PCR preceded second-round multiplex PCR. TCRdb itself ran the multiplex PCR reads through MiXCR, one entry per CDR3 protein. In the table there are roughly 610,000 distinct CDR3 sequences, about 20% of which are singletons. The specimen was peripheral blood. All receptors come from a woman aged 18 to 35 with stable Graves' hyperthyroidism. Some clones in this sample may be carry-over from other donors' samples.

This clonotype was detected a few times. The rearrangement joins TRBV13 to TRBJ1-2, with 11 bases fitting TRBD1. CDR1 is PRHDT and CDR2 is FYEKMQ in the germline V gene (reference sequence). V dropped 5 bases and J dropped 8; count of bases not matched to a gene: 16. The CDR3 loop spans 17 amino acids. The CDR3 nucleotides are TGTGCCAGCAGCCCCCGGACAGGGGGCCCCGTGGGATTGGGCTACACCTTC. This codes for CASSPRTGGPVGLGYTF.

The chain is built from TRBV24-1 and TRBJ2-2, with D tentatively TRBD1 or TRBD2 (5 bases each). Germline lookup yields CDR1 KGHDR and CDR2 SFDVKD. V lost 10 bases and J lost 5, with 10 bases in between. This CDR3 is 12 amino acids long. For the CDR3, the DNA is TGTGCCACGGGACCATCAACCGGGGAGCTGTTTTTT. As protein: CATGPSTGELFF.

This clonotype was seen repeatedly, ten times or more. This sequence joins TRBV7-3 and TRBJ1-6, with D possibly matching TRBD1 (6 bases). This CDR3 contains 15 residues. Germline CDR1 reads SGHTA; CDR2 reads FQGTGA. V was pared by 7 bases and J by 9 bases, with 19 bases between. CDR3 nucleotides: TGTGCCAGCACCCTTAACAGGGACACGATTTCACCCCTCCACTTT. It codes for CASTLNRDTISPLHF. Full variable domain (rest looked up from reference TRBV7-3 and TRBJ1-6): GAGVSQTPSNKVTEKGKYVELRCDPISGHTALYWYRQSLGQGPEFLIYFQGTGAADDSGLPNDRFFAVRPEGSVSTLKIQRTERGDSAVYLCASTLNRDTISPLHFGNGTRLTVT.

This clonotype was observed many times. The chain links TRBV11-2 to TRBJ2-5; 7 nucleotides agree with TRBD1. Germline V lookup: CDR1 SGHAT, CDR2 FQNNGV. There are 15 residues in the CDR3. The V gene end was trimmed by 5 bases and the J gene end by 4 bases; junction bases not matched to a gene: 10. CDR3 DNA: TGTGCCAGCAGCCTAGCCGGGACAGCTGGAGAGACCCAGTACTTC. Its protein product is CASSLAGTAGETQYF.

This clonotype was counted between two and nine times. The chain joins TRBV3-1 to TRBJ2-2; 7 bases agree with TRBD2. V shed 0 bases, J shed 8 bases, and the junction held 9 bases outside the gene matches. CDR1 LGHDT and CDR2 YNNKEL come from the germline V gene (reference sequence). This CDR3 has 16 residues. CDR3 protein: CASSQDRGGTVGELFF. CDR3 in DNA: TGTGCCAGCAGCCAAGATCGGGGAGGGACGGTGGGGGAGCTGTTTTTT.

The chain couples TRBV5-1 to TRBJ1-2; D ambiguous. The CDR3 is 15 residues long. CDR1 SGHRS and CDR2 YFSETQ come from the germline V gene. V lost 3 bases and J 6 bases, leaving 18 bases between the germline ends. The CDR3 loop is CASSSSGLGGNGYTF. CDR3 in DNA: TGCGCCAGCAGCTCCTCGGGCCTTGGTGGCAATGGCTACACCTTC. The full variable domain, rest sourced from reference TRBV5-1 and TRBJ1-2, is KAGVTQTPRYLIKTRGQQVTLSCSPISGHRSVSWYQQTPGQGLQFLFEYFSETQRNKGNFPGRFSGRQFSNSRSEMNVSTLELGDSALYLCASSSSGLGGNGYTFGSGTRLTVV.

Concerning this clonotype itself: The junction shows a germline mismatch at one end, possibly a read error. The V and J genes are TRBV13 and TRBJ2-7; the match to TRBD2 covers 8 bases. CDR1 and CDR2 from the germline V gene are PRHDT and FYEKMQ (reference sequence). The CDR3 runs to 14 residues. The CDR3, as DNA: TGTGCCAGCAGCTTATGGCGGGGGGTCTACGAGCAGTGCTTC. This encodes CASSLWRGVYEQCF.

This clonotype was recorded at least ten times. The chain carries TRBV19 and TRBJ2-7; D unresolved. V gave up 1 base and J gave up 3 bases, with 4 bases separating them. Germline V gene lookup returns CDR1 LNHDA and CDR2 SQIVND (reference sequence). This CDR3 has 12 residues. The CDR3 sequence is CASSIAGYEQYF. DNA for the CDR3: TGTGCCAGTAGTATAGCGGGCTACGAGCAGTACTTC.

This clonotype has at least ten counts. CDR3 DNA sequence: TGTGCCAGCAGCTCCGACAGGTTCTATGGCTACACCTTC. Amino acid sequence: CASSSDRFYGYTF. The chain employs TRBV11-1 and TRBJ1-2; tentatively, D is TRBD1 (6 bases). The CDR3 spans 13 residues. Germline values: CDR1 SGHAT, CDR2 FQDESV (reference sequence). V lost 4 bases to trimming and J lost 4 bases, with 10 bases between them.

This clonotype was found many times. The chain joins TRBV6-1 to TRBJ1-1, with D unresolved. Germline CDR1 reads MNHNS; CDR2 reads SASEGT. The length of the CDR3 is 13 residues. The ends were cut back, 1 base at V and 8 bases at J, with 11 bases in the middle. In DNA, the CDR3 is TGTGCCAGCAGTGAAGGAACTGGACTGGAAGCTTTCTTT. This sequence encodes CASSEGTGLEAFF.

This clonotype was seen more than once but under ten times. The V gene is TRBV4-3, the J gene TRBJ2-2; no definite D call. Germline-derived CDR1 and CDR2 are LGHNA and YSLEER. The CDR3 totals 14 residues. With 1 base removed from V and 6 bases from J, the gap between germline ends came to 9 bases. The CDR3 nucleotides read TGCGCCAGCAGCCAAGGTGAAGGGTCCGGGGAGCTGTTTTTT. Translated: CASSQGEGSGELFF.

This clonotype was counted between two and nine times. Written as DNA, the CDR3 is TGTGCCAGCAGTCAAGGGACAGCCCCCGGCAATCAGCCCCAGCATTTT. Encoded protein: CASSQGTAPGNQPQHF. The chain has TRBV6-1 and TRBJ1-5; 7 positions match TRBD1. Germline-derived CDR1 and CDR2 are MNHNS and SASEGT. J gave up 2 bases and V 5 bases, and 9 bases lay outside the gene matches. The CDR3 has 16 amino acids.

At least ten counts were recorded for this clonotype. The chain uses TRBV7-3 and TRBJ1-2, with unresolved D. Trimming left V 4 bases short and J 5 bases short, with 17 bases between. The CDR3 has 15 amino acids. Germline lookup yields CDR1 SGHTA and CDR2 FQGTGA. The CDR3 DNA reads TGTGCCAGCAGCTCTTCTCCCCAGGCGAGATATGGCTACACCTTC. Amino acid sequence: CASSSSPQARYGYTF.

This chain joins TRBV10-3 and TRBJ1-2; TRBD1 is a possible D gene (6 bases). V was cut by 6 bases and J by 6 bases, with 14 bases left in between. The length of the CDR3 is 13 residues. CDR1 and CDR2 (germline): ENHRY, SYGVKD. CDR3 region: CAIRVQGGDGYTF. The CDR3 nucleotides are TGTGCCATCAGGGTACAGGGAGGGGATGGCTACACCTTC.

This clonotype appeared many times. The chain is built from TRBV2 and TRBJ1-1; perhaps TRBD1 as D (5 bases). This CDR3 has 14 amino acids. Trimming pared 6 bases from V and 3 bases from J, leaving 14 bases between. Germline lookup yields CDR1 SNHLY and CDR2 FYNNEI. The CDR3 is CASRIQVLDTEAFF. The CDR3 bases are TGTGCCAGCAGGATACAGGTGTTAGACACTGAAGCTTTCTTT.

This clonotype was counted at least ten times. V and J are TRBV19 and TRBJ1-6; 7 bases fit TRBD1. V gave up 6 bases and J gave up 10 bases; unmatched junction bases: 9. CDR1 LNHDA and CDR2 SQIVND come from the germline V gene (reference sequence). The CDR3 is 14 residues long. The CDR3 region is CASSLGQAHSPLHF. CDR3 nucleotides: TGTGCCAGTAGCCTCGGACAGGCACACTCACCCCTCCACTTT.

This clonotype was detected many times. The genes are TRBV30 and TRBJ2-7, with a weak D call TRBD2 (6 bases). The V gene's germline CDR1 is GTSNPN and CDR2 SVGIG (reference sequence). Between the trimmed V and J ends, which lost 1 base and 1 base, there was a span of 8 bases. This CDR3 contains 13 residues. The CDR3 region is CAWSGGGSYEQYF. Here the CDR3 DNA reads TGTGCCTGGAGTGGTGGGGGGTCCTACGAGCAGTACTTC.

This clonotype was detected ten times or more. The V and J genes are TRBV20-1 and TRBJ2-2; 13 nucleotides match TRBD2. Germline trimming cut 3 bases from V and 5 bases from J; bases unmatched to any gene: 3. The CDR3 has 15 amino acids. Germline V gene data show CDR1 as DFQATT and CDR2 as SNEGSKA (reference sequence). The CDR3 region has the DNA TGCAGTGCTAGGACTAGCGGGAGGCCGACCGGGGAGCTGTTTTTT. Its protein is CSARTSGRPTGELFF.

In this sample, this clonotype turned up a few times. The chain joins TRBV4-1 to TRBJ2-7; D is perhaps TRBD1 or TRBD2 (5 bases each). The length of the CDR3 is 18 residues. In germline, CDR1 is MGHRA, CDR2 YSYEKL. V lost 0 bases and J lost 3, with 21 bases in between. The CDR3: CASSQEPELGRGGYEQYF. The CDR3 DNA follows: TGCGCCAGCAGCCAAGAGCCGGAATTGGGACGGGGCGGCTACGAGCAGTACTTC.

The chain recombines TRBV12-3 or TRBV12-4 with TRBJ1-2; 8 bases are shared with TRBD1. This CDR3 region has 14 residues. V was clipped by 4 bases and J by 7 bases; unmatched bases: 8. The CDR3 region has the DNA TGTGCCAGCAGTTCCCTCAGGGGGCAAGGTGGCTACACCTTC. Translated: CASSSLRGQGGYTF.

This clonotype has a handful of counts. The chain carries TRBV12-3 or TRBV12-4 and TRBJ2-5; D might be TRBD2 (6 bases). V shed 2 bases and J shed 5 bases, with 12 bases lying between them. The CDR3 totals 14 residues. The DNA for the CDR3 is TGTGCCAGCAGTTTAAGGAGGGCCGGTGAGACCCAGTACTTC. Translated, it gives CASSLRRAGETQYF.